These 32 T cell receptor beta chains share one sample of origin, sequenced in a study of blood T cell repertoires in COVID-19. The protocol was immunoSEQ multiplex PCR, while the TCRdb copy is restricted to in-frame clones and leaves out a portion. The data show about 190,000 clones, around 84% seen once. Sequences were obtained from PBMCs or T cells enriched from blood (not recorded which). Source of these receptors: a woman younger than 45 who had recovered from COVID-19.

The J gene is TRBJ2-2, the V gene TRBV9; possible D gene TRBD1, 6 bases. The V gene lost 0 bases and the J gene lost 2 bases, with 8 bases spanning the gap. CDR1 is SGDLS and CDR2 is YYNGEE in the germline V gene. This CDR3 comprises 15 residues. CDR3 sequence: CASSVEQGNTGELFF. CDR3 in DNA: TGTGCCAGCAGCGTAGAACAGGGTAACACCGGGGAGCTGTTTTTT.

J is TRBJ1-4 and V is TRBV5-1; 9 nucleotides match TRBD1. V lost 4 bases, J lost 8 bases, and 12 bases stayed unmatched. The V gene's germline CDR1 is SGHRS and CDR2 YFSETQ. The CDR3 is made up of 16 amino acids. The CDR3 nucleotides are TGCGCCAGCAGCCCCACAGGGGGCGCCTTGGGAGAAAAACTGTTTTTT. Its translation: CASSPTGGALGEKLFF.

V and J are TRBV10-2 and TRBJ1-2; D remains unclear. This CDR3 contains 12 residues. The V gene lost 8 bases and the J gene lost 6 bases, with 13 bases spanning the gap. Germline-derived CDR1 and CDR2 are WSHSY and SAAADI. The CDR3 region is CASAEIIDGYTF. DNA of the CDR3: TGCGCCAGCGCGGAGATAATTGATGGCTACACCTTC.

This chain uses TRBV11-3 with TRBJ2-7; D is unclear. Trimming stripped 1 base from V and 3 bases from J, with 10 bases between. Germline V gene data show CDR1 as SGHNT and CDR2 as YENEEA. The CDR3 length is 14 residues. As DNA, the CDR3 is TGTGCCAGCAGCTTAGGACATACCGACTACGAGCAGTACTTC. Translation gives CASSLGHTDYEQYF.

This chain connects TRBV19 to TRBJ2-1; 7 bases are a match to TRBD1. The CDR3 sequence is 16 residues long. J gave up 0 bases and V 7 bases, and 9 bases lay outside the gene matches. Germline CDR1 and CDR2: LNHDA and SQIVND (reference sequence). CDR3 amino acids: CASTGTEGRSYNEQFF. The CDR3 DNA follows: TGTGCCAGTACCGGGACAGAGGGACGCTCCTACAATGAGCAGTTCTTC. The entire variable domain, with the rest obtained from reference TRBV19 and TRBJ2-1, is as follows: DGGITQSPKYLFRKEGQNVTLSCEQNLNHDAMYWYRQDPGQGLRLIYYSQIVNDFQKGDIAEGYSVSREKKESFPLTVTSAQKNPTAFYLCASTGTEGRSYNEQFFGPGTRLTVL.

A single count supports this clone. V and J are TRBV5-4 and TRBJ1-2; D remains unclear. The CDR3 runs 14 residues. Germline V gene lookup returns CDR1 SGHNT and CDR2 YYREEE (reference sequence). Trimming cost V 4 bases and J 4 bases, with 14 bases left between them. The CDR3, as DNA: TGTGCCAGCAGCGAAGCCGGAGCGGTCTATGGCTACACCTTC. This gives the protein CASSEAGAVYGYTF.

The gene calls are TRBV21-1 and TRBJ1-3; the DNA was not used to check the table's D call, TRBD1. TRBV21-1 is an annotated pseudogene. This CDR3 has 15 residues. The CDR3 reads CASSKSPQAGNTIYF. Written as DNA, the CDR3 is TGTGCCAGCAGCAAATCTCCGCAGGCTGGAAACACCATATATTTT.

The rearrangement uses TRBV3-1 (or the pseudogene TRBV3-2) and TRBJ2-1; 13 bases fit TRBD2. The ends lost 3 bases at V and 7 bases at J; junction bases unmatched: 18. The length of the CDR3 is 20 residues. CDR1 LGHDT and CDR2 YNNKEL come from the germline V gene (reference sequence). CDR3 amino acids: CASSQVGLAGAIGARNEQFF. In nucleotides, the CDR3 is TGTGCCAGCAGCCAGGTCGGACTAGCGGGAGCAATAGGGGCGAGGAATGAGCAGTTCTTC.

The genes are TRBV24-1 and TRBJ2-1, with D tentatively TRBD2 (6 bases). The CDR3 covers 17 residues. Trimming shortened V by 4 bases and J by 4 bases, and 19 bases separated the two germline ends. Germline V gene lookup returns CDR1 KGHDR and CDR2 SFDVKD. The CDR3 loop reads CATSDQGAGRGYNEQFF. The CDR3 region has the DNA TGTGCCACCAGTGACCAAGGCGCGGGCCGGGGGTACAATGAGCAGTTCTTC.

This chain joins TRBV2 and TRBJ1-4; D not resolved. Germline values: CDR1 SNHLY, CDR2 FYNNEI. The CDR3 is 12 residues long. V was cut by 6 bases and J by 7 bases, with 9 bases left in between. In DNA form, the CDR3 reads TGTGCCAGCAGGGCGACGGGTGAAAAACTGTTTTTT. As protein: CASRATGEKLFF.

CDR3 nucleotides: TGTGCCAGTCAGTGGACAGGAGCCTACAATGAGCAGTTCTTC. Translating it yields CASQWTGAYNEQFF. The chain combines TRBV27 with TRBJ2-1; 7 positions match TRBD1. Per germline, CDR1 MNHEY and CDR2 SMNVEV (reference sequence). V lost 9 bases to trimming and J lost 2 bases; unmatched junction nucleotides: 7. The CDR3 contains 14 residues.

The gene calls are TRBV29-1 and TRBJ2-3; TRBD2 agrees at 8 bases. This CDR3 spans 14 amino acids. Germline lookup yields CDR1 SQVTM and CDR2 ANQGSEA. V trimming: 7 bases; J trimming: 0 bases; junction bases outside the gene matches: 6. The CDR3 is CSAVSGVSTDTQYF. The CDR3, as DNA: TGCAGCGCCGTTAGCGGGGTCAGCACAGATACGCAGTATTTT.

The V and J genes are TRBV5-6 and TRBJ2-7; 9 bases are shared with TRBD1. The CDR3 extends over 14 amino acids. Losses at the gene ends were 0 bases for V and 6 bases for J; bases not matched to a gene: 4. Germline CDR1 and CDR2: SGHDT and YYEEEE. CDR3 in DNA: TGTGCCAGCAGCTTGGGGGACAGGGTGGGCGAGCAGTACTTC. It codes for CASSLGDRVGEQYF.

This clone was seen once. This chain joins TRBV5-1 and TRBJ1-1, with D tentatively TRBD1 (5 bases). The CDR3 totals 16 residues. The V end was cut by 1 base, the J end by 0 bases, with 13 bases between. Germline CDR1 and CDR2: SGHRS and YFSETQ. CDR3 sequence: CASSLYQGGMNTEAFF. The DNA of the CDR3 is TGCGCCAGCAGCTTGTACCAGGGTGGGATGAACACTGAAGCTTTCTTT.

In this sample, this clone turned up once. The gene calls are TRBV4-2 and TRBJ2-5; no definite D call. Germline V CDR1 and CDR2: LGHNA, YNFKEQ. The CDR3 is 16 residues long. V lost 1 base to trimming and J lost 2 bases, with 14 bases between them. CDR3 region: CASSQADVGAQETQYF. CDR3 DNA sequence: TGTGCCAGCAGCCAAGCCGATGTCGGTGCTCAAGAGACCCAGTACTTC.

The DNA of the CDR3 is TGTGCCAGCAGCTTTTCCAGGGGGCGCGACTATGGCTACACCTTC. Amino acid sequence: CASSFSRGRDYGYTF. V usage is TRBV11-3 and J usage is TRBJ1-2; 8 bases fit TRBD1. Losses at the gene ends were 3 bases for V and 3 bases for J; bases not matched to a gene: 6. The CDR3 covers 15 residues. Germline CDR1 and CDR2: SGHNT and YENEEA.

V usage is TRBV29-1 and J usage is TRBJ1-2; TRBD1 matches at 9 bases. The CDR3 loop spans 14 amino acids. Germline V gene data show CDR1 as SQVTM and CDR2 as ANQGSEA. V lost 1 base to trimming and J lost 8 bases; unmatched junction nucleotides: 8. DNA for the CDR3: TGCAGCGTTGAAGCATACGACAGGGGGGACGGCTACACCTTC. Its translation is CSVEAYDRGDGYTF.

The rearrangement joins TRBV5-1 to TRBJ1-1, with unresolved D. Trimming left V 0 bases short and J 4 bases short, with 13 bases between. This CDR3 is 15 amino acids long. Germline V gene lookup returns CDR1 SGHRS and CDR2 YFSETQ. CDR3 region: CASSLVAEEFTEAFF. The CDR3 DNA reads TGCGCCAGCAGCTTGGTGGCGGAAGAGTTCACTGAAGCTTTCTTT.

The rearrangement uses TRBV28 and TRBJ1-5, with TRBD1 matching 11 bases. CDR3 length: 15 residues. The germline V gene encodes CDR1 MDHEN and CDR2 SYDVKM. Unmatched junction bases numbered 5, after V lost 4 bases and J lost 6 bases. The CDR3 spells CASSSGQGVGQPQHF. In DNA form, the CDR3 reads TGTGCCAGCAGTTCGGGACAGGGGGTGGGTCAGCCCCAGCATTTT.

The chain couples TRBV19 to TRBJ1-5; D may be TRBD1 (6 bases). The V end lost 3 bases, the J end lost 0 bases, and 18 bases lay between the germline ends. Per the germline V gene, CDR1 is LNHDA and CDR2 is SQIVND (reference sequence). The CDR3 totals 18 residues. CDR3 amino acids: CASSMVTGKTHSNQPQHF. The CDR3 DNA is TGTGCCAGTAGTATGGTTACAGGGAAAACACATAGCAATCAGCCCCAGCATTTT.

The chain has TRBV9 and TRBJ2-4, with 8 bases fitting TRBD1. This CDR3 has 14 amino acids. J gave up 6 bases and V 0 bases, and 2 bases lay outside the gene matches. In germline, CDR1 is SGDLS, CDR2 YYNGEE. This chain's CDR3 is CASSVGTGTNIQYF. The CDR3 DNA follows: TGTGCCAGCAGCGTAGGGACAGGGACAAACATTCAGTACTTC. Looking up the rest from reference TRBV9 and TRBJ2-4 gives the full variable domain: DSGVTQTPKHLITATGQRVTLRCSPRSGDLSVYWYQQSLDQGLQFLIQYYNGEERAKGNILERFSAQQFPDLHSELNLSSLELGDSALYFCASSVGTGTNIQYFGAGTRLSVL.

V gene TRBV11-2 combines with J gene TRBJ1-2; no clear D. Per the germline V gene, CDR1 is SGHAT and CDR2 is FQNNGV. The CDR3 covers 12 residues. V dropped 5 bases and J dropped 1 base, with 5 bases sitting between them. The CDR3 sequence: CASSDYNYGYTF. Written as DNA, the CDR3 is TGTGCCAGCAGCGACTATAACTATGGCTACACCTTC.

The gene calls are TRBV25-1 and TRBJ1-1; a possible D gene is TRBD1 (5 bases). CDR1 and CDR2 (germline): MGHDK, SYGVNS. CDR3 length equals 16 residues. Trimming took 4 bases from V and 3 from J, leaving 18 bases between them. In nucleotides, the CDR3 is TGTGCCAGCAGTGGGTTGCGGGGGTGGTACGACACTGAAGCTTTCTTT. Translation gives CASSGLRGWYDTEAFF.

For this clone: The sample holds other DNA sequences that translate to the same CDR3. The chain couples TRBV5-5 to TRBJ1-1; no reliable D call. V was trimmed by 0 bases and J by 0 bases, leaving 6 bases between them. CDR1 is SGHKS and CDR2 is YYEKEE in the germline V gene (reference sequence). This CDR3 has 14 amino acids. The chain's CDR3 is CASSLGDLNTEAFF. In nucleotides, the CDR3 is TGTGCCAGCAGCTTGGGAGATTTGAACACTGAAGCTTTCTTT.

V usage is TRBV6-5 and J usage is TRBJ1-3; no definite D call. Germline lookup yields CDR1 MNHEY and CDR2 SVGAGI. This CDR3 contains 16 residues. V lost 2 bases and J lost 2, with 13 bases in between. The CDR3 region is CASSYGSGQTGNTIYF. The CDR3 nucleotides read TGTGCCAGCAGTTACGGATCAGGTCAAACTGGAAACACCATATATTTT.

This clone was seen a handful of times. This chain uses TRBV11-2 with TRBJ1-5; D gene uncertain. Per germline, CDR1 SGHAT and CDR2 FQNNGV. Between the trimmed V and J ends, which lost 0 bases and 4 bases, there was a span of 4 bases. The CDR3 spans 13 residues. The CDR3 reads CASSLDLNQPQHF. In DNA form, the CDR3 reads TGTGCCAGCAGCTTAGACCTGAATCAGCCCCAGCATTTT.

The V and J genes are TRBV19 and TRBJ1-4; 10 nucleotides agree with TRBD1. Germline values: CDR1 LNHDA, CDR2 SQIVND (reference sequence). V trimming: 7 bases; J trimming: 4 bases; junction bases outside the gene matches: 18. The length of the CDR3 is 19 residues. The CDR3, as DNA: TGTGCCAGTACCCCTCTACCGGGACAGGGGTCCCACGGTAATGAAAAACTGTTTTTT. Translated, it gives CASTPLPGQGSHGNEKLFF.

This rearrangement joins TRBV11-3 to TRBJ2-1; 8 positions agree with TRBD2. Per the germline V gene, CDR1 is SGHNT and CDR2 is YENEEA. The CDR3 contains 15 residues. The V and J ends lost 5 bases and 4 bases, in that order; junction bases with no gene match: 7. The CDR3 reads CASSRSGTLYNEQFF. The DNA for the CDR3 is TGTGCCAGCAGCCGTAGCGGGACCCTATACAATGAGCAGTTCTTC. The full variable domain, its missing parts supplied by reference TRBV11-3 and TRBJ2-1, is EAGVVQSPRYKIIEKKQPVAFWCNPISGHNTLYWYLQNLGQGPELLIRYENEEAVDDSQLPKDRFSAERLKGVDSTLKIQPAELGDSAVYLCASSRSGTLYNEQFFGPGTRLTVL.

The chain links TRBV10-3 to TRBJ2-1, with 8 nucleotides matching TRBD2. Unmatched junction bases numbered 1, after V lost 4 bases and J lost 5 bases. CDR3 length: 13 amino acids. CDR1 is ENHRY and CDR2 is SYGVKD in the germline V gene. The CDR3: CAISVRGDNEQFF. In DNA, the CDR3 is TGTGCCATCAGTGTGCGGGGGGACAATGAGCAGTTCTTC.

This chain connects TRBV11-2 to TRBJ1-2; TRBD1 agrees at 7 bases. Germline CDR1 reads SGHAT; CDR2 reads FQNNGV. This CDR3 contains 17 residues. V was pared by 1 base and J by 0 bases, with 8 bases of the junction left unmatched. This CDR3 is CASSLVPQGVTNYGYTF. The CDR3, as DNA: TGTGCCAGCAGCTTAGTGCCCCAGGGGGTCACTAACTATGGCTACACCTTC.

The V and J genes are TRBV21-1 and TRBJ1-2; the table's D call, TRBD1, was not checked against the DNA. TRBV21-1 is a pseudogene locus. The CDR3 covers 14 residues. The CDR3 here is CASSEGQGDYGYTF. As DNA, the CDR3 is TGTGCCAGCAGCGAGGGACAGGGTGACTATGGCTACACCTTC.

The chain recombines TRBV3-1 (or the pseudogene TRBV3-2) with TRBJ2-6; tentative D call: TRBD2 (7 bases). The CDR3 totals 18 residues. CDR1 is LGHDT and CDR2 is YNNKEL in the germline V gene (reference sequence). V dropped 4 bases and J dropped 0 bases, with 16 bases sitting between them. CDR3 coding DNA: TGTGCCAGCAGCCCTACCCGGGGGGCCAACTCTGGGGCCAACGTCCTGACTTTC. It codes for CASSPTRGANSGANVLTF.